This record covers a single T cell receptor (beta chain). Its antigen is unidentified. This entry is derived from a study of T-cell reconstitution after alpha-beta-depleted transplantation in children. Study-wide results and caveats: The origin of alpha-beta T cells about two months after transplant was reportedly several hundred expanded graft clones. Most T-cell counts and diversity one year after the transplant came from T cells that were newly produced.

Deletions cut 5 bases from V and 3 bases from J, with 10 bases between. CDR3 length equals 13 residues. Researchers prepared the TCRbeta library using unique molecular identifiers, the study reports. TCRdb reprocessed the PCR reads with MiXCR, giving one entry per CDR3 protein. The sample includes about 870,000 distinct CDR3 sequences, approximately 15% of them seen just once. This clonotype was sampled from a male patient aged 5 to 17 who had a stem cell transplant for acute lymphoblastic leukemia, so the T cells may come from the graft donor. The chain uses TRBV12-3 or TRBV12-4 and TRBJ1-2, with D perhaps TRBD1 (6 bases). This sample comprised PBMCs, mostly from graft donor cells, obtained 360 days after TCRalphabeta/CD19-depleted stem cell transplant. CDR3 region: CASSPGQYYGYTF. CDR3 in DNA: TGTGCCAGCAGTCCCGGACAGTACTATGGCTACACCTTC.